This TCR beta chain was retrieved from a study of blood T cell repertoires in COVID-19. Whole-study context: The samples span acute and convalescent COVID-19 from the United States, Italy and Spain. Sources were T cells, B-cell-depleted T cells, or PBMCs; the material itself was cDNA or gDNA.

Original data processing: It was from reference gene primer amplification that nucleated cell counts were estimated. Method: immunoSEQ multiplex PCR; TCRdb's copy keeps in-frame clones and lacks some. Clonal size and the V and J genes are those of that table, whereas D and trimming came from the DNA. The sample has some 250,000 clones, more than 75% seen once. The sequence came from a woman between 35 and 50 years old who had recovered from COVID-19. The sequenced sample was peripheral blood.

The CDR3 DNA sequence: TGTGCCTGGACCCGGAGACAGACCTACGAGCAGTACTTC. Translating it yields CAWTRRQTYEQYF. This chain links TRBV30 with TRBJ2-7; D might be TRBD1 (5 bases). Germline V gene lookup returns CDR1 GTSNPN and CDR2 SVGIG (reference sequence). V shed 4 bases and J shed 2 bases, with 12 bases lying between them. CDR3 length equals 13 residues.